The sequence of this T cell receptor beta chain was determined in a study of blood T cell repertoires in COVID-19. Sequencing was performed with immunoSEQ multiplex PCR; in TCRdb, only in-frame clones are kept and a portion is missing. This sample has approximately 240,000 clones; around 80% occur once, and the top ten carry approximately 1.3%. Germline V lookup: CDR1 MNHEY, CDR2 SVGAGI. This CDR3 comprises 14 residues. Losses at the gene ends were 7 bases for V and 7 bases for J; bases not matched to a gene: 10. This clone showed up just a few times. This TCR came from a woman between 40 and 55 years old who had recovered from COVID-19. The genes are TRBV6-5 and TRBJ1-2, with 9 bases lining up with TRBD1. Specimen: peripheral blood. The CDR3 loop reads CASTLGQGITGYTF. The CDR3 DNA sequence: TGTGCCAGCACCCTTGGACAGGGGATTACTGGCTACACCTTC.